This is a list of T cell receptor beta chains from one sample in a study of T-cell reconstitution after alpha-beta-depleted transplantation in children. Via MiXCR, TCRdb re-called the PCR reads, giving one row per CDR3 protein. The sample includes about 200,000 distinct CDR3 sequences, roughly 14% of them seen just once. This specimen consisted of PBMCs from the stem cell graft donor, obtained from the stem cell graft. Receptors originate from a human donor who donated a stem cell graft to a child with acute lymphoblastic leukemia. Both conserved end residues are part of each CDR3. D genes are given only for firm matches. For some rows the clone size is stated as once, few or many, or as a class when expanded; others skip it.

d_gene | j_gene | v_gene | abundance | CDR3nt | CDR3aa
TRBD1 | TRBJ2-1 | TRBV12-3/TRBV12-4 | many | TGTGCCAGCAGTTCCACCGGGACAGGGGTGCAGTTCTTC | CASSSTGTGVQFF
TRBD1 | TRBJ2-7 | TRBV5-1 | many | TGCGCCAGCAGCGCAACAGGGGTCAACTACGAGCAGTACTTC | CASSATGVNYEQYF
. | TRBJ2-3 | TRBV5-1 | many | TGCGCCAGCAGCTTCGGCGGGGCAGATACGCAGTATTTT | CASSFGGADTQYF
. | TRBJ2-2 | TRBV4-1 | . | TGCGCCAGCAGCCAAGTGTTAGGCGATTTAGGTGGGGAGCTGTTTTTT | CASSQVLGDLGGELFF
. | TRBJ1-3 | TRBV7-9 | few | TGTGCCAGCAGCTTAGCAGGGATTGGAAACACCATATATTTT | CASSLAGIGNTIYF
TRBD2 | TRBJ2-2 | TRBV27 | . | TGTGCCAGCAGTTTACTGCGGGAGCGGGTCACCGGGGAGCTGTTTTTT | CASSLLRERVTGELFF
TRBD2 | TRBJ2-1 | TRBV5-1 | few | TGCGCCAGCAGCATAATCCTAGCGGGAGGGCCTCATGAGCAGTTCTTC | CASSIILAGGPHEQFF
. | TRBJ2-7 | TRBV5-1 | many | TGCGCCAGCAGCTTTACGGATCCATCCTACGAGCAGTACTTC | CASSFTDPSYEQYF
. | TRBJ1-2 | TRBV20-1 | many | TGCAGTGCTGGTCGAGGCTATGGCTACACCTTC | CSAGRGYGYTF
TRBD1 | TRBJ2-7 | TRBV7-9 | many | TGTGCCAGCAGCGTGACAGGGGCCGAAGACGAGCAGTACTTC | CASSVTGAEDEQYF
. | TRBJ1-6 | TRBV5-1 | . | TGCGCCAGCAGCTTGTTATCGACCTCGAATTCACCCCTCCACTTT | CASSLLSTSNSPLHF
TRBD2 | TRBJ2-1 | TRBV7-8 | many | TGTGCCAGCAGTACTAGCGGGAGAGCGTTAACTGAGCAGTTCTTC | CASSTSGRALTEQFF
. | TRBJ2-2 | TRBV11-2 | many | TGTGCCAGCAGAACCGGGAACACCGGGGAGCTGTTTTTT | CASRTGNTGELFF
. | TRBJ2-4 | TRBV29-1 | many | TGCAGCGTTGCCAGGGACGTACCCAAAAACATTCAGTACTTC | CSVARDVPKNIQYF
. | TRBJ1-1 | TRBV20-1 | few | TGCAGTGCTAGAGGACTGATGAACACTGAAGCTTTCTTT | CSARGLMNTEAFF
TRBD2 | TRBJ2-1 | TRBV2 | . | TGTGCCAGCACCAAAATTTCGGGGGGGAGGAGCTCCTACAATGAGCAGTTCTTC | CASTKISGGRSSYNEQFF
TRBD2 | TRBJ2-7 | TRBV12-3/TRBV12-4 | many | TGTGCCAGCAGCAAATATAGCGGGAGGGAAAGCTACGAGCAGTACTTC | CASSKYSGRESYEQYF
. | TRBJ1-1 | TRBV5-1 | many | TGCGCCAGCACCATTTGGAGGGGGTCTGAAGCTTTCTTT | CASTIWRGSEAFF
TRBD2 | TRBJ2-3 | TRBV5-6 | many | TGTGCCAGCTGGGTACAAGCGGGAGGAAGCACAGATACGCAGTATTTT | CASWVQAGGSTDTQYF
. | TRBJ2-5 | TRBV5-1 | many | TGCGCCAGCAGCTTGGGTGGAGTCGGCGAGACCCAGTACTTC | CASSLGGVGETQYF
TRBD1 | TRBJ1-5 | TRBV5-5 | many | TGTGCCAGCAGCGCAAGACAGGGTCCTTTGTGGCCCCAGCATTTT | CASSARQGPLWPQHF
. | TRBJ2-5 | TRBV5-1 | many | TGCGCCACCGCAACAAGCGGAGTAGAGACCCAGTACTTC | CATATSGVETQYF
. | TRBJ2-7 | TRBV27 | many | TGTGCCAGCAGTTCTATGCCTCTAGACGCCGAGCAGTACTTC | CASSSMPLDAEQYF
TRBD2 | TRBJ2-7 | TRBV12-3/TRBV12-4 | few | TGTGCCAGCAGTCCCCCCGGGGTAGCGGGAGCCTACGAGCAGTACTTC | CASSPPGVAGAYEQYF
. | TRBJ2-3 | TRBV30 | . | TGTGCCTGGAGTCAATCATCGGGGGATACGCAGTATTTT | CAWSQSSGDTQYF
. | TRBJ1-1 | TRBV5-1 | . | TGCGCCAGCAGCTTGGCCGAGACAGAGGATCGCCCTGAAGCTTTCTTT | CASSLAETEDRPEAFF
. | TRBJ2-2 | TRBV10-1 | many | TGCGCCAGCAGTTCTTCATTTCCCGGGGAGCTGTTTTTT | CASSSSFPGELFF
. | TRBJ2-7 | TRBV10-3 | many | TGTGCCATCAGTGAGTCGGGCAGCGGCCTTAACCCTTACGAGCAGTACTTC | CAISESGSGLNPYEQYF
. | TRBJ2-3 | TRBV19 | . | TGTGCCAGTAGTATAGATCACAGGGAAGGCACAGATACGCAGTATTTT | CASSIDHREGTDTQYF
. | TRBJ2-6 | TRBV5-6 | many | TGTGCCAGCAGCTTACCTGGGGTCGGGGCCAACGTCCTGACTTTC | CASSLPGVGANVLTF
. | TRBJ2-7 | TRBV5-1 | many | TGCGCCAGCAGCGGGGCGGACAGCCTCTACGAGCAGTACTTC | CASSGADSLYEQYF
. | TRBJ1-1 | TRBV4-1 | many | TGCGCCAGCAGCCAAGTAAGGTGGGGCACTGAAGCTTTCTTT | CASSQVRWGTEAFF
. | TRBJ2-2 | TRBV7-9 | many | TGTGCCAGCAGCCAAATCCGGGGCACCGGGGAGCTGTTTTTT | CASSQIRGTGELFF
TRBD2 | TRBJ2-1 | TRBV29-1 | many | TGCAGCGGCTCGGGAGGGCGGGGAAATGAGCAGTTCTTC | CSGSGGRGNEQFF
. | TRBJ2-4 | TRBV5-1 | many | TGCGCCAGCAGCTTGGTCGGTACTCTAGCCAAAAACATTCAGTACTTC | CASSLVGTLAKNIQYF
. | TRBJ1-2 | TRBV20-1 | many | TGCAGTGCTAGAGATCACGGCCGTGACTATGGCTACACCTTC | CSARDHGRDYGYTF
TRBD1 | TRBJ2-5 | TRBV4-2 | few | TGTGCCAGCAGCCAGGATACAGGGGACCAAGAGACCCAGTACTTC | CASSQDTGDQETQYF
. | TRBJ1-2 | TRBV5-1 | few | TGCGCCAGCAGCTTGGGTTCCGGGGGAGTTAAGAGTGGCTACACCTTC | CASSLGSGGVKSGYTF
. | TRBJ2-7 | TRBV7-6 | many | TGTGCCAGCATCCAAGACACAAACTCCTACGAGCAGTACTTC | CASIQDTNSYEQYF
TRBD2 | TRBJ2-3 | TRBV25-1 | many | TGTGCCAGCAGTAGGACTAGCGCTTATACGCAGTATTTT | CASSRTSAYTQYF
. | TRBJ2-1 | TRBV5-1 | few | TGCGCCAGCAGCTTGGTGGGGGGGACAAGCTCCTACAATGAGCAGTTCTTC | CASSLVGGTSSYNEQFF
. | TRBJ2-3 | TRBV2 | many | TGTGCCAGCAGTGAAATGGTAGGAGGATCAGATACGCAGTATTTT | CASSEMVGGSDTQYF
. | TRBJ2-2 | TRBV20-1 | many | TGCAGTGCTAGAGATCGAGTTGCCGGGGAGCTGTTTTTT | CSARDRVAGELFF
. | TRBJ2-2 | TRBV7-2 | many | TGTGCCAGCCGTAGCCCCTGGGAGATCCCCGGGGAGCTGTTTTTT | CASRSPWEIPGELFF
. | TRBJ2-3 | TRBV5-1 | many | TGCGCCAGCAGCTTGAAGAGGGGAAGCACAGATACGCAGTATTTT | CASSLKRGSTDTQYF
TRBD1 | TRBJ2-5 | TRBV29-1 | many | TGCAGCGTTGGGGGGGGACAGGGGCAAGAGACCCAGTACTTC | CSVGGGQGQETQYF
. | TRBJ2-7 | TRBV5-1 | many | TGCGCCAGCAGCTTGAGTCTGGACTACGAGCAGTACTTC | CASSLSLDYEQYF
TRBD1 | TRBJ1-2 | TRBV7-2 | . | TGTGCCAGCAGCTCTAGGACAGGGGGAACCTATGGCTACACCTTC | CASSSRTGGTYGYTF
. | TRBJ2-6 | TRBV20-1 | . | TGCAGTGCTGCAAAGGGGACTGGGGCCAACGTCCTGACTTTC | CSAAKGTGANVLTF
TRBD1 | TRBJ2-1 | TRBV5-1 | many | TGCGCCAGCAGCCTACCGACTGGTCAACCGGGACAGGGTTTCAATGAGCAGTTCTTC | CASSLPTGQPGQGFNEQFF
. | TRBJ1-2 | TRBV18 | . | TGTGCCAGCTCACCAGAGAGGAGTGATGGCTACACCTTC | CASSPERSDGYTF
. | TRBJ2-3 | TRBV11-2 | many | TGTGCCAGCAGCTTCCGGGACGGCAGCACAGATACGCAGTATTTT | CASSFRDGSTDTQYF
. | TRBJ1-2 | TRBV28 | many | TGTGCCAGCAGTTTATTAGCTAACTATGGCTACACCTTC | CASSLLANYGYTF
. | TRBJ1-4 | TRBV7-9 | many | TGTGCCAGCAGCTCCAGGCTAACTAATGAAAAACTGTTTTTT | CASSSRLTNEKLFF